This T cell receptor (beta chain) was identified in a study of cytomegalovirus exposure and HLA in healthy donors. Findings of the study overall: Several V segments, TRBV6-2 and TRBV6-3 among them, could not be told apart and were dropped. No immune exposure information besides CMV serostatus was available.

PCR primers comprised 60 Vbeta and 13 Jbeta primers. The table came from immunoSEQ multiplex PCR; TCRdb's copy has only in-frame clones and leaves some out. The sample contains 130,000 to 150,000 clones, approximately 80% of which appear only once. The table lists this clone with a few counts. Its antigen is unidentified. There are 15 residues in the CDR3. V was cut by 5 bases and J by 5 bases, with 18 bases left in between. Germline V gene lookup returns CDR1 SGHTA and CDR2 FQGNSA. This receptor was identified in a woman aged 45-65 years in good health and CMV-seronegative. The chain joins TRBV7-2 to TRBJ1-1; D is unresolved. Sequencing input: PBMCs. This CDR3 reads CASSPGGGTQTEAFF. In DNA form, the CDR3 reads TGTGCCAGCAGCCCGGGAGGAGGAACTCAGACTGAAGCTTTCTTT.